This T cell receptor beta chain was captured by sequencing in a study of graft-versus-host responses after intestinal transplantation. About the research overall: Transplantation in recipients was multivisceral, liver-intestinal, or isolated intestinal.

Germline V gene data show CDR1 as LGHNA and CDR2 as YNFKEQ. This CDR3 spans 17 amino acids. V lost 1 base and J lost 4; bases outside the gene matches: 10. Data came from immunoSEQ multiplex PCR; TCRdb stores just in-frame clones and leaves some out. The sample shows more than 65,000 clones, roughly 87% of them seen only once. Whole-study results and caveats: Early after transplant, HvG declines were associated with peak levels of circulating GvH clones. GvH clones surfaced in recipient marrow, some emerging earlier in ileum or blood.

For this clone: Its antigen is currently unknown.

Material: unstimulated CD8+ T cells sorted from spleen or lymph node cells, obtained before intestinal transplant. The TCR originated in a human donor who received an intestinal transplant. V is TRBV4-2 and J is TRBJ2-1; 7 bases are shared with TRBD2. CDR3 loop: CASSQGSAGLWYNEQFF. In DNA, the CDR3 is TGTGCCAGCAGCCAAGGGTCGGCGGGACTATGGTACAATGAGCAGTTCTTC.